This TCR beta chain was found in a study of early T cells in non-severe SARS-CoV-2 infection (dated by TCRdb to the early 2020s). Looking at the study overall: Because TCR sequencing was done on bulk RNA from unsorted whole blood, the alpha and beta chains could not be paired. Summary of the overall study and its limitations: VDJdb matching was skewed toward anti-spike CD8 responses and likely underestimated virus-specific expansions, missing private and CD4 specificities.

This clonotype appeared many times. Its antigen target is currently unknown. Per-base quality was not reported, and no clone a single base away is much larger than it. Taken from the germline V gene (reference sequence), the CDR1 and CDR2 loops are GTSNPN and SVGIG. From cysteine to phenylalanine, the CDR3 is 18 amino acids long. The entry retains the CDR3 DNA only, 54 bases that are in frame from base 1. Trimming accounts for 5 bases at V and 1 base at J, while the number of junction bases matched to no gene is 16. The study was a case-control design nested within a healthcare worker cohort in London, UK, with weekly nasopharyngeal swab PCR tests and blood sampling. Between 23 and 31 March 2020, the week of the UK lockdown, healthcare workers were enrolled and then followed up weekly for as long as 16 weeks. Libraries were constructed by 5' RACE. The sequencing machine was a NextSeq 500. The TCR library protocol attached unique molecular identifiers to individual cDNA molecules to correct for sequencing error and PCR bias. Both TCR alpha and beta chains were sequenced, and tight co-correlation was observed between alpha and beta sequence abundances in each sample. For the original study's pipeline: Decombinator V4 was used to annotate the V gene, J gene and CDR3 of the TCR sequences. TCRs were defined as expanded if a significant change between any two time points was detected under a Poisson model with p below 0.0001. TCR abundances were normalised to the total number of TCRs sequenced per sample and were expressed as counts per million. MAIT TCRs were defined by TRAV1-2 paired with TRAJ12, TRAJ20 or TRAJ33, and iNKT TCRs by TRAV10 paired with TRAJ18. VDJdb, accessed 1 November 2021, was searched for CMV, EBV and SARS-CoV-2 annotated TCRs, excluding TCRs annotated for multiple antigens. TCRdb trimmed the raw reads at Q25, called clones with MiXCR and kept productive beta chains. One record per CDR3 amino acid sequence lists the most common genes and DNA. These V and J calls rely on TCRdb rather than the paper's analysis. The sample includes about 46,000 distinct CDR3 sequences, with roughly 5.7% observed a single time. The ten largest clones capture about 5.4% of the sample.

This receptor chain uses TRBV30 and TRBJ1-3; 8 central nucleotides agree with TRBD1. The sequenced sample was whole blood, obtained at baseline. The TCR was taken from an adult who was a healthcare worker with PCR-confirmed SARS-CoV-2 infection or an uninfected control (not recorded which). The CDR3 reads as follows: CAWGQGGFDFQSGNTIYF. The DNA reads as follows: TGTGCCTGGGGACAGGGCGGTTTTGATTTTCAATCTGGAAACACCATATATTTT.